These 15 T cell receptor beta chains originate from one sample sequenced in a study of cytomegalovirus exposure and HLA in healthy donors. It was with 60 Vbeta and 13 Jbeta primers that the PCR ran. The repertoire was sequenced with immunoSEQ multiplex PCR; TCRdb's copy has only in-frame clones and lacks some. The sample has 150,000 to 200,000 clones, around 79% seen once. The sample comprised PBMCs. Receptors originate from a man aged 40-49 years in good health and CMV-seronegative.

This chain uses TRBV15 with TRBJ2-3; the match to TRBD2 covers 11 bases. Trimming at V came to 0 bases and at J to 2 bases, leaving 16 bases not matched to a gene. The CDR3 covers 21 residues. Germline CDR1 is LNHNV and CDR2 is YYDKDF (reference sequence). CDR3 amino acids: CATSRDIPRLAGGADTDTQYF. The CDR3 DNA follows: TGTGCCACCAGCAGAGATATCCCTCGGCTAGCGGGAGGCGCGGACACAGATACGCAGTATTTT.

This rearrangement joins TRBV29-1 to TRBJ1-4; 7 bases agree with TRBD1. Per the germline V gene, CDR1 is SQVTM and CDR2 is ANQGSEA. This CDR3 has 14 residues. V trimming: 7 bases; J trimming: 3 bases; junction bases outside the gene matches: 8. The CDR3 is CSANSGTANEKLFF. The CDR3 DNA reads TGCAGCGCAAACTCCGGGACAGCTAATGAAAAACTGTTTTTT.

V is TRBV7-9 and J is TRBJ2-2, with D possibly TRBD1 on 6 matching bases. V was cut by 5 bases and J by 6 bases, with 16 bases left in between. Germline lookup yields CDR1 SEHNR and CDR2 FQNEAQ (reference sequence). The CDR3 is made up of 15 amino acids. CDR3 protein: CASSRLQGPSGELFF. CDR3 sequence (DNA): TGTGCCAGCAGCCGTCTACAGGGTCCCTCCGGGGAGCTGTTTTTT.

The chain combines TRBV6-5 with TRBJ2-2, with a weak D call TRBD1 (5 bases). V gave up 0 bases and J gave up 4 bases, with 9 bases separating them. In germline, CDR1 is MNHEY, CDR2 SVGAGI. This CDR3 spans 15 amino acids. CDR3 sequence: CASSYSLGLTGELFF. The DNA for the CDR3 is TGTGCCAGCAGTTACTCGTTGGGGCTCACCGGGGAGCTGTTTTTT.

The chain is built from TRBV6-6 and TRBJ2-3; 7 bases are a match to TRBD1. The V segment lost 5 bases and the J segment 0 bases; nucleotides outside the gene matches: 5. Germline V CDR1 and CDR2: MNHNY, SVGAGI (reference sequence). CDR3 length: 15 amino acids. CDR3 loop: CASSRRDSSTDTQYF. For the CDR3, the DNA is TGTGCCAGCAGTCGCCGGGACAGTAGCACAGATACGCAGTATTTT.

The rearrangement links TRBV15 to TRBJ1-6, with D unclear. The germline V and J ends were trimmed by 2 bases and 6 bases, with 8 bases remaining between them. CDR1 and CDR2 from the germline V gene are LNHNV and YYDKDF (reference sequence). The CDR3 length is 14 residues. The CDR3 DNA reads TGTGCCACCAGCAGACAAGAGGCTAATTCACCCCTCCACTTT. It yields the protein CATSRQEANSPLHF.

CDR3 coding DNA: TGTGCCAGCACTGACAGGGGGAAAATGAACACTGAAGCTTTCTTT. It yields the protein CASTDRGKMNTEAFF. The chain combines TRBV9 with TRBJ1-1; TRBD1 matches at 9 bases. Germline-derived CDR1 and CDR2 are SGDLS and YYNGEE. The CDR3 runs to 15 residues. Trimming cost V 6 bases and J 0 bases; bases outside gene matches: 6. Supplemented by reference TRBV9 and TRBJ1-1, the full variable domain reads DSGVTQTPKHLITATGQRVTLRCSPRSGDLSVYWYQQSLDQGLQFLIQYYNGEERAKGNILERFSAQQFPDLHSELNLSSLELGDSALYFCASTDRGKMNTEAFFGQGTRLTVV.

This sequence joins TRBV27 and TRBJ2-3; no reliable D call. Germline assignment: CDR1 MNHEY and CDR2 SMNVEV (reference sequence). The CDR3 spans 16 residues. V was trimmed by 2 bases and J by 0 bases, leaving 12 bases between them. Here the CDR3 reads CASSLQPAESTDTQYF. Here the CDR3 DNA reads TGTGCCAGCAGTTTACAGCCGGCGGAGAGCACAGATACGCAGTATTTT.

This clone was picked up one time. The gene calls are TRBV15 and TRBJ2-5; TRBD1 matches 7 bases. Germline trimming cut 6 bases from V and 1 base from J; bases unmatched to any gene: 8. Germline V gives CDR1 LNHNV, CDR2 YYDKDF (reference sequence). The CDR3 totals 15 residues. The CDR3 nucleotides are TGTGCCACCAGGAAAGACAGGGACCTCCAAGAGACCCAGTACTTC. It is translated as CATRKDRDLQETQYF.

This chain links TRBV27 with TRBJ1-2; unclear D gene. Germline V gene lookup returns CDR1 MNHEY and CDR2 SMNVEV (reference sequence). Trimming stripped 4 bases from V and 6 bases from J, with 15 bases between. The CDR3 extends over 14 amino acids. The CDR3 here is CASSSSVGVDGYTF. CDR3 nucleotides: TGTGCCAGCAGTTCGTCAGTCGGAGTTGATGGCTACACCTTC.

The J gene is TRBJ1-2, the V gene TRBV6-1; TRBD1 aligns across 9 bases. The CDR3 consists of 13 residues. Trimming took 6 bases from V and 8 from J; bases not matched to a gene: 7. Germline CDR1 is MNHNS and CDR2 is SASEGT. CDR3: CASRIQGASGYTF. The CDR3 coding sequence is TGTGCCAGCAGAATACAGGGGGCAAGCGGCTACACCTTC.

The chain employs TRBV14 and TRBJ2-5; D may be TRBD1 (5 bases). This CDR3 is built from 17 residues. V was shortened by 0 bases and J by 1 base, with 15 bases between the two germline ends. CDR1 and CDR2 from the germline V gene are SGHDN and FVKESK. CDR3 loop: CASSQDEIRGRQETQYF. The CDR3 region has the DNA TGTGCCAGCAGCCAAGATGAAATAAGGGGCCGCCAAGAGACCCAGTACTTC.

This clone was counted once. This chain's CDR3 is CASSLGGVFGENIQYF. The CDR3 nucleotides are TGTGCCAGTAGTTTGGGGGGGGTCTTCGGGGAAAACATTCAGTACTTC. The rearrangement joins TRBV19 to TRBJ2-4; 7 bases line up with TRBD2. The CDR3 contains 16 residues. The germline V gene encodes CDR1 LNHDA and CDR2 SQIVND (reference sequence). V lost 5 bases to trimming and J lost 5 bases; unmatched junction nucleotides: 12.

The J gene is TRBJ2-1, the V gene TRBV28; weak D call: TRBD1 (6 bases). Trimming removed 6 bases at V and 4 bases at J, with 13 bases between. The germline V gene has CDR1 MDHEN and CDR2 SYDVKM. The CDR3 is 14 residues long. CDR3 DNA sequence: TGTGCCAGCAGCGGAGACAGGCGATACAATGAGCAGTTCTTC. It yields the protein CASSGDRRYNEQFF.

The chain recombines TRBV28 with TRBJ2-1; tentatively, D is TRBD2 (6 bases). Germline values: CDR1 MDHEN, CDR2 SYDVKM. Trimming removed 7 bases at V and 1 base at J, with 17 bases between. The CDR3 extends over 16 amino acids. In nucleotides, the CDR3 is TGTGCCAGCATGGTGGTGGCGGGACTGTCCTACAATGAGCAGTTCTTC. This translates into CASMVVAGLSYNEQFF.